The clone carrying this T cell receptor beta chain was seen many times. V was pared by 2 bases and J by 0 bases, with 12 bases between. Germline CDR1 is SGHRS and CDR2 is YFSETQ. CDR3 size: 16 residues. The sample belongs to a study of CD8 T cells in ankylosing spondylitis. Making use of molecular barcodes, quantitative 5'-RACE generated TCR beta libraries. TCRdb redid the calling of the 5' RACE reads with MiXCR, one entry per CDR3 protein. The sample lists 200,000 to 250,000 distinct CDR3 sequences; roughly 10% were seen once. The sequenced sample consisted of blood, either unsorted or a sorted T cell fraction (not recorded which). The rearrangement uses TRBV5-1 and TRBJ2-1; TRBD2 might be the D (5 bases). The sequence was collected from a male donor with ankylosing spondylitis or in good health (not recorded which). The CDR3 protein is CASSFNRGNSYNEQFF. In DNA, the CDR3 is TGCGCCAGCAGCTTTAATCGGGGTAACTCCTACAATGAGCAGTTCTTC.